What follows are 2 T cell receptor beta chains derived from one specimen sequenced in a study of blood T cell repertoires in COVID-19. Repertoires were generated with immunoSEQ multiplex PCR, while TCRdb's copy carries only in-frame clones and drops some. Here the sample spans 150,000 or so clones, about four fifths being singletons. Sequenced input: PBMCs or T cells enriched from blood (not recorded which). The source of these receptors is a woman in her fifties or sixties who had recovered from COVID-19.

The chain combines TRBV19 with TRBJ2-7; TRBD1 aligns across 7 bases. Per the germline V gene, CDR1 is LNHDA and CDR2 is SQIVND (reference sequence). This CDR3 region has 15 residues. Trimming took 3 bases from V and 2 from J; bases not matched to a gene: 7. As DNA, the CDR3 is TGTGCCAGTAGTATTGGTTTAGGGGGCACCTACGAGCAGTACTTC. Translation: CASSIGLGGTYEQYF.

This sequence joins TRBV2 and TRBJ2-3, with 8 bases identical to TRBD2. The CDR3 consists of 14 residues. CDR1 SNHLY and CDR2 FYNNEI come from the germline V gene. Trimming removed 4 bases from V and 6 bases from J; junction bases left unmatched: 6. This CDR3 is CASSAGGTQDTQYF. The CDR3 bases are TGTGCCAGCAGTGCGGGGGGGACGCAGGATACGCAGTATTTT.